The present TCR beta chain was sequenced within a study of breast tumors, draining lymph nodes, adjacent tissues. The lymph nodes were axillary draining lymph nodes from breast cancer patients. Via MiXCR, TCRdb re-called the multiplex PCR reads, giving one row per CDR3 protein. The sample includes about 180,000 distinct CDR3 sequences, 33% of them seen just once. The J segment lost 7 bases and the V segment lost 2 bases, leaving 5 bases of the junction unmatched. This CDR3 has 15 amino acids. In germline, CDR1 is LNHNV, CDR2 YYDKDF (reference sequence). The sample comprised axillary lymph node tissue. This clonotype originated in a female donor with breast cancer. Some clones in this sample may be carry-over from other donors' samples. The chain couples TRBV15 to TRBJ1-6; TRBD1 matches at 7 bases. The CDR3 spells CATSRSGTENSPLHF. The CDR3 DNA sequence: TGTGCCACCAGCAGATCCGGGACAGAGAATTCACCCCTCCACTTT.